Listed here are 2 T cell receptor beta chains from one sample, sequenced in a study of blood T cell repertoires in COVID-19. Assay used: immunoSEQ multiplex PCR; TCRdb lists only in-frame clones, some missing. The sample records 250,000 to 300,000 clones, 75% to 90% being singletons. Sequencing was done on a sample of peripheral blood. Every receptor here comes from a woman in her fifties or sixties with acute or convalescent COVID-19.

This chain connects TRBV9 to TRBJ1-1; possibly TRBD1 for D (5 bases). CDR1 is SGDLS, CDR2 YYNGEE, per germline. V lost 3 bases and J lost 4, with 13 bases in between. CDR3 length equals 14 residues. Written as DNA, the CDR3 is TGTGCCAGCAGCGGGCGACAGAAGGGCACTGAAGCTTTCTTT. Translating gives CASSGRQKGTEAFF. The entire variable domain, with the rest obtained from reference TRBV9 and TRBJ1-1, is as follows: DSGVTQTPKHLITATGQRVTLRCSPRSGDLSVYWYQQSLDQGLQFLIQYYNGEERAKGNILERFSAQQFPDLHSELNLSSLELGDSALYFCASSGRQKGTEAFFGQGTRLTVV.

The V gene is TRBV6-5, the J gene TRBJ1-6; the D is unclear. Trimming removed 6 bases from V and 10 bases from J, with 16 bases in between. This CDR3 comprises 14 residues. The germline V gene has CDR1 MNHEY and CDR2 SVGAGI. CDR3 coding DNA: TGTGCCAGCAGCGGCCCTCGAACAGACTCACCCCTCCACTTT. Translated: CASSGPRTDSPLHF.